Sequencing of this TCR beta chain was carried out in a study of blood T cell repertoires in COVID-19. Study details: Material from acute and convalescent COVID-19 was sourced from the United States, Italy and Spain.

Seattle patients were enrolled while actively infected and followed longitudinally. As processed by the authors: Reference gene primers were amplified, and this amplification served to estimate nucleated cell counts. Data came from immunoSEQ multiplex PCR; TCRdb stores just in-frame clones and leaves some out. V and J calls and clone size are as listed in that table; D and trimming were resolved from the DNA. The sample holds about 50,000 clones, over 80% seen once. Source material: peripheral blood. This clonotype was sampled from a woman over 75 with COVID-19, enrolled during active disease.

This CDR3 reads CASSLTGGARSEAFF. The CDR3 DNA sequence: TGTGCCAGCAGCTTAACAGGGGGCGCGCGTAGTGAAGCTTTCTTT. The V gene is TRBV7-3, the J gene TRBJ1-1, with 7 bases identical to TRBD1. The V gene end was trimmed by 0 bases and the J gene end by 7 bases; junction bases not matched to a gene: 8. The germline gives CDR1 SGHTA, CDR2 FQGTGA. CDR3 length: 15 residues.